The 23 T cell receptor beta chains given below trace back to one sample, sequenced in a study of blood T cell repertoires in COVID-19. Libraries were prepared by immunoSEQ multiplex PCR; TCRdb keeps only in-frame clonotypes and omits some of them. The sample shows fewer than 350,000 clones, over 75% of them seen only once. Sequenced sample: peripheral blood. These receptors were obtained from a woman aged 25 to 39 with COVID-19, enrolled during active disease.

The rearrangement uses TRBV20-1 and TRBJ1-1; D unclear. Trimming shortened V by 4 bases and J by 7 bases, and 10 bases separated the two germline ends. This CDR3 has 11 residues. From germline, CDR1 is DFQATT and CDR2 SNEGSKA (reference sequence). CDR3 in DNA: TGCAGTGCTACCCGACGGGATGAAGCTTTCTTT. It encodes CSATRRDEAFF.

CDR3 loop: CASSGGGVGNTEAFF. CDR3 nucleotide sequence: TGCGCCAGCAGCGGGGGAGGGGTAGGGAACACTGAAGCTTTCTTT. The V and J genes are TRBV5-1 and TRBJ1-1, with a weak D call TRBD1 (5 bases). V gave up 4 bases and J gave up 1 base, with 14 bases separating them. Germline V gene sequence: CDR1 SGHRS, CDR2 YFSETQ. The CDR3 covers 15 residues.

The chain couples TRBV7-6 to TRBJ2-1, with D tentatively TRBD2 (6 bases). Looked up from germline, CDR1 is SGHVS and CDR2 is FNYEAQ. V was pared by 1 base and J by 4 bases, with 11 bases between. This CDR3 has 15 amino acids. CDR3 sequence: CASSLGAGYYNEQFF. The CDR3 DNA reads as TGTGCCAGCAGCTTAGGGGCGGGATATTACAATGAGCAGTTCTTC.

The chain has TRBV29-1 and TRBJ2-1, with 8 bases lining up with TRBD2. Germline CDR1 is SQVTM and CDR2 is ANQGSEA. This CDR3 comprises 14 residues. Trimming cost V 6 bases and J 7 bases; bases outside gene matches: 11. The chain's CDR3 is CSVNRPGLGNEQFF. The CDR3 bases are TGCAGCGTGAACAGGCCGGGACTAGGGAATGAGCAGTTCTTC.

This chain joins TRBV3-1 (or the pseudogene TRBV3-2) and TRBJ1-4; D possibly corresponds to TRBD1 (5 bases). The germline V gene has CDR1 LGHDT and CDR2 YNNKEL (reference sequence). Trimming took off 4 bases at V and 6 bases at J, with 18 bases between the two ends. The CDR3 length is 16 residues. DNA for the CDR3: TGTGCCAGCAGCCGCCGCGGGGGGAGAACGGATGAAAAACTGTTTTTT. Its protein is CASSRRGGRTDEKLFF.

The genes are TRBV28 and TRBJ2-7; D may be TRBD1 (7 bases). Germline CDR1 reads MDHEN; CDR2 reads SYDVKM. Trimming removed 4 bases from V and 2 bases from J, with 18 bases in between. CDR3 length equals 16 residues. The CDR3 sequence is CASSYRDREDPYEQYF. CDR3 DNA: TGTGCCAGCAGTTACCGAGACAGGGAGGATCCCTACGAGCAGTACTTC. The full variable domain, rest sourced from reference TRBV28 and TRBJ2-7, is DVKVTQSSRYLVKRTGEKVFLECVQDMDHENMFWYRQDPGLGLRLIYFSYDVKMKEKGDIPEGYSVSREKKERFSLILESASTNQTSMYLCASSYRDREDPYEQYFGPGTRLTVT.

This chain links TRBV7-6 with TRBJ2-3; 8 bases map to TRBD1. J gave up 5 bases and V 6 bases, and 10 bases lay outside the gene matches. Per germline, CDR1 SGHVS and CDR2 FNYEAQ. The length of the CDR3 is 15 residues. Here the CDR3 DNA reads TGTGCCAGCAGACTAGACCGGACAGGGATAGATACGCAGTATTTT. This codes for CASRLDRTGIDTQYF.

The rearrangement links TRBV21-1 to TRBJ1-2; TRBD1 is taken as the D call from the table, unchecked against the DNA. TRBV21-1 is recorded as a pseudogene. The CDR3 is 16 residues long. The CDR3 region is CASSNDSDRGIYGYTF. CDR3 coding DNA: TGTGCCAGCAGCAACGACTCCGACAGGGGAATATATGGCTACACCTTC.

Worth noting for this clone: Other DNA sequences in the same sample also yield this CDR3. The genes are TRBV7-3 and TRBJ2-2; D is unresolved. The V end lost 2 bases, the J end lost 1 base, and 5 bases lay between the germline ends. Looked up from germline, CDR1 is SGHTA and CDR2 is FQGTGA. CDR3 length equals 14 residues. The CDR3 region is CASSLGLNTGELFF. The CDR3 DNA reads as TGTGCCAGCAGCTTAGGGCTGAACACCGGGGAGCTGTTTTTT.

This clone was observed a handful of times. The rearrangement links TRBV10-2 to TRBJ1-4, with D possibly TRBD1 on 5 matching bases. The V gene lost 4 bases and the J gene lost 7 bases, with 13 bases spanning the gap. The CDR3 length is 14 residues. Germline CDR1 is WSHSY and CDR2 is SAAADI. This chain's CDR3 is CASSGGLRGEKLFF. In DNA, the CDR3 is TGCGCCAGCAGTGGGGGTTTAAGGGGTGAAAAACTGTTTTTT.

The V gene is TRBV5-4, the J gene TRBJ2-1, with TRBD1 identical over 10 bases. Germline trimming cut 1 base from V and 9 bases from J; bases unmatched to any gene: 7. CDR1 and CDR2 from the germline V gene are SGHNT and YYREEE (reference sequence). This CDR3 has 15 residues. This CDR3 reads CASSLPGQGIVEQFF. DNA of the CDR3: TGTGCCAGCAGCTTGCCGGGACAGGGGATAGTTGAGCAGTTCTTC.

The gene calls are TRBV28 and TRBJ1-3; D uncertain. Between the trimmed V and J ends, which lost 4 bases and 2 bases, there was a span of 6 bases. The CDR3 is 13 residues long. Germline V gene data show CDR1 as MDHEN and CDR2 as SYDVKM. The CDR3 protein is CASSYAAGNTIYF. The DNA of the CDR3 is TGTGCCAGCAGTTACGCAGCTGGAAACACCATATATTTT.

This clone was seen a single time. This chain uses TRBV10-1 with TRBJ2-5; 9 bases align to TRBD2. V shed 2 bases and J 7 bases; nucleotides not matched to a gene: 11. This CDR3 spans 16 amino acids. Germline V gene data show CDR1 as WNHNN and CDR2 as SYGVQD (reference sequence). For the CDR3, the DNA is TGCGCCAGCAGTGAGGCCGTCCCAGCGGGAGGCTCGACCCAGTACTTC. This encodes CASSEAVPAGGSTQYF.

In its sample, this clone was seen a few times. The chain's CDR3 is CASSSGGTGIYGYTF. CDR3 nucleotide sequence: TGTGCCAGCAGTTCTGGTGGGACAGGGATCTATGGCTACACCTTC. This chain joins TRBV28 and TRBJ1-2; 9 nucleotides match TRBD1. The CDR3 has 15 amino acids. After removal of 4 bases from V and 4 bases from J, the junction contained 7 bases not matched to a gene. Germline lookup yields CDR1 MDHEN and CDR2 SYDVKM.

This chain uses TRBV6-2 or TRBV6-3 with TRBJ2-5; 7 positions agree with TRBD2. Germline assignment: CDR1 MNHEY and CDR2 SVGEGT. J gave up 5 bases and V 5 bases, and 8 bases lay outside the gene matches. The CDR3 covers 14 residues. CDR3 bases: TGTGCCAGCAGTAGACTTTCGGGAGGCGAGACCCAGTACTTC. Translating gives CASSRLSGGETQYF.

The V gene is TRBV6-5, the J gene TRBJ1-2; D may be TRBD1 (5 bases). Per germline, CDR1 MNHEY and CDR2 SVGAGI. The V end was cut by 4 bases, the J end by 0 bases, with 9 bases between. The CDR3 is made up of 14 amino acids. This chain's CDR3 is CASSFTGPNYGYTF. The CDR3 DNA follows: TGTGCCAGCAGTTTCACAGGACCTAACTATGGCTACACCTTC.

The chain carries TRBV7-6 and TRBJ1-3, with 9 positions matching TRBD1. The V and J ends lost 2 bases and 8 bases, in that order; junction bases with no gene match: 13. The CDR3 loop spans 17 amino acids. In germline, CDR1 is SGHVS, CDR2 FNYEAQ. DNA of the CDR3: TGTGCCAGCAGCTTAAGACCCCCGAGGACAGGGGAAGACACCATATATTTT. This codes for CASSLRPPRTGEDTIYF.

The CDR3, as DNA: TGTGCCAGCAGTGGACTAGCCGGGAGCAATGAGCAGTTCTTC. Protein product: CASSGLAGSNEQFF. The chain recombines TRBV2 with TRBJ2-1, with 7 bases aligning to TRBD2. This CDR3 contains 14 residues. The junction had 6 bases not matched to a gene; V was cut back by 4 bases and J by 6 bases. Germline V CDR1 and CDR2: SNHLY, FYNNEI.

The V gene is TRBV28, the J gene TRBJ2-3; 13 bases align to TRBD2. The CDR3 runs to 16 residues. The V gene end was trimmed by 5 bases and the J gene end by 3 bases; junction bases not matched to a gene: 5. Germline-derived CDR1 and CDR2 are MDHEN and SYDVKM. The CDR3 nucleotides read TGTGCCAGCAGTCACGGGACTAGCGGGATGACAGATACGCAGTATTTT. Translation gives CASSHGTSGMTDTQYF.

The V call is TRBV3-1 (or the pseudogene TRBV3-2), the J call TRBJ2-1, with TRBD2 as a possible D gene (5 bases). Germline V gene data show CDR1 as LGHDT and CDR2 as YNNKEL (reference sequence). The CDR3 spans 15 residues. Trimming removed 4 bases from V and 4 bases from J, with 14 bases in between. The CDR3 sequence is CASSRRGDPYNEQFF. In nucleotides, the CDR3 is TGTGCCAGCAGCCGCCGGGGAGACCCATACAATGAGCAGTTCTTC.

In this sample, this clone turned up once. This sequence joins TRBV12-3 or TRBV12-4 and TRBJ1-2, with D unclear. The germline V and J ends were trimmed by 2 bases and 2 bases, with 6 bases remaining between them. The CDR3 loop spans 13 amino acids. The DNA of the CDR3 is TGTGCCAGCAGTTTACCCCCAAACTATGGCTACACCTTC. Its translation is CASSLPPNYGYTF.

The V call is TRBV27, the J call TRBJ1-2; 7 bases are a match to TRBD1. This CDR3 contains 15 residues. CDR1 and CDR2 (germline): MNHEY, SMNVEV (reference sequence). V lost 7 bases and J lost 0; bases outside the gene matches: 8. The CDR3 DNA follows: TGTGCCAGCAACACGAGTCAGGGGGCTAACTATGGCTACACCTTC. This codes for CASNTSQGANYGYTF.

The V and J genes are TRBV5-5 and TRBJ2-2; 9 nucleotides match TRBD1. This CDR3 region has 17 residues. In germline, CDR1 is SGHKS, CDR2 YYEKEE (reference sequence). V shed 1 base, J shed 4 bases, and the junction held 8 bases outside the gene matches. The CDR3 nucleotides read TGTGCCAGCAGCTTGAGGGTCGGGACAGGGAGCACCGGGGAGCTGTTTTTT. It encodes CASSLRVGTGSTGELFF.